These T cell receptor beta chains were read from a single sample in a study of T cell repertoires in cytomegalovirus infection. TCRdb re-derived calls from the reads in MiXCR, one entry per CDR3 protein. The table records about 530,000 distinct CDR3 sequences, less than 30% of them present only once. Sample: PBMCs. These receptors were taken from a human donor in good health (CMV status not recorded). Some clones in this sample may be carry-over from other donors' samples. CDR3s include the opening cysteine and the closing phenylalanine or tryptophan. Each record gives: D gene, clone size, J gene, V gene, CDR3 DNA, CDR3 protein. The D gene is left open where the match is weak. Clone size is shown for a subset of rows, as once, few, many or a class of expanded clone.

D gene: .; clone size: .; J gene: TRBJ1-1; V gene: TRBV28; CDR3 DNA: TGTGCCAGCAGTGGGGGTATAGGGGGGAACATGAACACTGAAGCTTTCTTT; CDR3 protein: CASSGGIGGNMNTEAFF
D gene: TRBD2; clone size: few; J gene: TRBJ2-1; V gene: TRBV19; CDR3 DNA: TGTGCCAGTAGTAAGGCGGGAGGTTACAATGAGCAGTTCTTC; CDR3 protein: CASSKAGGYNEQFF
D gene: .; clone size: many; J gene: TRBJ2-7; V gene: TRBV7-2; CDR3 DNA: TGTGCCAGCAGCTCAAACCCAGCAATTTCCTACGAGCAGTACTTC; CDR3 protein: CASSSNPAISYEQYF
D gene: .; clone size: .; J gene: TRBJ2-3; V gene: TRBV4-1; CDR3 DNA: TGCGCCAGCACCATTGGACAGTCTAGCACAGATACGCAGTATTTT; CDR3 protein: CASTIGQSSTDTQYF
D gene: .; clone size: few; J gene: TRBJ2-3; V gene: TRBV7-2; CDR3 DNA: TGTGCCAGCAGCTCATGGGATAGCACAGATACGCAGTATTTT; CDR3 protein: CASSSWDSTDTQYF
D gene: TRBD2; clone size: few; J gene: TRBJ2-3; V gene: TRBV11-2; CDR3 DNA: TGTGCCAGCAGCTTATCGAGCGGGAGGAATTCTAGGAGAGATACGCAGTATTTT; CDR3 protein: CASSLSSGRNSRRDTQYF
D gene: TRBD2; clone size: few; J gene: TRBJ2-3; V gene: TRBV11-1; CDR3 DNA: TGTGCCAGCAGCTTATTTCCTAGCGGGAGTGGAACAGATACGCAGTATTTT; CDR3 protein: CASSLFPSGSGTDTQYF
D gene: TRBD1; clone size: .; J gene: TRBJ1-5; V gene: TRBV28; CDR3 DNA: TGTGCCAGCATTCCGATCATTGACAGGGATTCAAGTCAGCCCCAGCATTTT; CDR3 protein: CASIPIIDRDSSQPQHF
D gene: .; clone size: .; J gene: TRBJ2-1; V gene: TRBV2; CDR3 DNA: TGTGCCAGCAGTGAAGCGCGAATGACAGCCTACAATGAGCAGTTCTTC; CDR3 protein: CASSEARMTAYNEQFF
D gene: .; clone size: many; J gene: TRBJ1-4; V gene: TRBV7-2; CDR3 DNA: TGTGCCAGCAGCCCACACCTCCGGAGGGAACTTAATGAAAAACTGTTTTTT; CDR3 protein: CASSPHLRRELNEKLFF
D gene: TRBD2; clone size: .; J gene: TRBJ2-1; V gene: TRBV5-4; CDR3 DNA: TGTGCCAGCAGCTTACCAGCGGGGATCCACAATGAGCAGTTCTTC; CDR3 protein: CASSLPAGIHNEQFF
D gene: TRBD1; clone size: .; J gene: TRBJ1-2; V gene: TRBV19; CDR3 DNA: TGTGCCAGTAGTATCGTCCTCCGGGACAGCTATGGCTACACCTTC; CDR3 protein: CASSIVLRDSYGYTF
D gene: .; clone size: .; J gene: TRBJ2-1; V gene: TRBV20-1; CDR3 DNA: TGCAGTGCTAGAGTGAGGCGGGTGACCTACAATGAGCAGTTCTTC; CDR3 protein: CSARVRRVTYNEQFF
D gene: .; clone size: .; J gene: TRBJ2-2; V gene: TRBV7-2; CDR3 DNA: TGTGCCAGCAGCCAGGGACTCATTCTCACCGGGGAGCTGTTTTTT; CDR3 protein: CASSQGLILTGELFF
D gene: TRBD2; clone size: few; J gene: TRBJ2-5; V gene: TRBV29-1; CDR3 DNA: TGCAGCGTTGTAACGACTAGCGGGGGGCTCGGGGAGACCCAGTACTTC; CDR3 protein: CSVVTTSGGLGETQYF
D gene: TRBD2; clone size: few; J gene: TRBJ2-1; V gene: TRBV2; CDR3 DNA: TGTGCCAGCAGTGACCAGCTAGCGGGAGGTAATGAGCAGTTCTTC; CDR3 protein: CASSDQLAGGNEQFF
D gene: .; clone size: .; J gene: TRBJ2-7; V gene: TRBV4-1; CDR3 DNA: TGCGCCAGCAGCCAAGATCCCCTCTTGGGGGAGCAGTACTTC; CDR3 protein: CASSQDPLLGEQYF
D gene: .; clone size: few; J gene: TRBJ2-4; V gene: TRBV7-9; CDR3 DNA: TGTGCCAGCAGCTCAGGGTTCGACAAAAACATTCAGTACTTC; CDR3 protein: CASSSGFDKNIQYF
D gene: TRBD1; clone size: .; J gene: TRBJ1-1; V gene: TRBV20-1; CDR3 DNA: TGCAGTGCTAGGGGACAGTTTACAAACACTGAAGCTTTCTTT; CDR3 protein: CSARGQFTNTEAFF
D gene: TRBD2; clone size: .; J gene: TRBJ2-5; V gene: TRBV20-1; CDR3 DNA: TGCAGTGCTAGTGTCCCCAGGGCGGGAGTCCAAGAGACCCAGTACTTC; CDR3 protein: CSASVPRAGVQETQYF
D gene: .; clone size: many; J gene: TRBJ2-7; V gene: TRBV7-2; CDR3 DNA: TGTGCCAGCAGCTTCGGGCCGTACGAGCAGTACTTC; CDR3 protein: CASSFGPYEQYF
D gene: .; clone size: .; J gene: TRBJ1-5; V gene: TRBV4-1; CDR3 DNA: TGCGCCAGCAGCCAAGAAGGTTTAGTGACCGAGCGTCAGCCCCAGCATTTT; CDR3 protein: CASSQEGLVTERQPQHF
D gene: TRBD1; clone size: .; J gene: TRBJ1-4; V gene: TRBV3-1; CDR3 DNA: TGTGCCAGCAGAGAAGGGGGCGGAGCTAATGAAAAACTGTTTTTT; CDR3 protein: CASREGGGANEKLFF
D gene: TRBD1; clone size: .; J gene: TRBJ1-4; V gene: TRBV11-3; CDR3 DNA: TGTGCCAGCAGCTTAGGCAGCCGGGACAGTAATGAAAAACTGTTTTTT; CDR3 protein: CASSLGSRDSNEKLFF
D gene: .; clone size: few; J gene: TRBJ1-6; V gene: TRBV5-8; CDR3 DNA: TGTGCCAGCAGCCTCGGACAGTTTAATTCACCCCTCCACTTT; CDR3 protein: CASSLGQFNSPLHF
D gene: .; clone size: many; J gene: TRBJ2-6; V gene: TRBV7-2; CDR3 DNA: TGTGCCAGCAGCTCGCAGAGTTTCTCTGGGGCCAACGTCCTGACTTTC; CDR3 protein: CASSSQSFSGANVLTF
D gene: .; clone size: .; J gene: TRBJ1-4; V gene: TRBV19; CDR3 DNA: TGTGCCAGTAGTACCCCCGAGTGGTACGAAAAACTGTTTTTT; CDR3 protein: CASSTPEWYEKLFF
D gene: .; clone size: .; J gene: TRBJ2-5; V gene: TRBV18; CDR3 DNA: TGTGCCAGCACCCGTCTCCTCGGGGATGAGACCCAGTACTTC; CDR3 protein: CASTRLLGDETQYF
D gene: .; clone size: .; J gene: TRBJ2-5; V gene: TRBV12-3/TRBV12-4; CDR3 DNA: TGTGCCAGCAGCGAGCCCGGGGGTCGGGAGACCCAGTACTTC; CDR3 protein: CASSEPGGRETQYF
D gene: .; clone size: .; J gene: TRBJ2-1; V gene: TRBV7-9; CDR3 DNA: TGTGCCAGCAGCTCCCCTAGGATCATTATCTACAATGAGCAGTTCTTC; CDR3 protein: CASSSPRIIIYNEQFF
D gene: .; clone size: .; J gene: TRBJ1-1; V gene: TRBV29-1; CDR3 DNA: TGCAGCGTCGACAGATTGAACACTGAAGCTTTCTTT; CDR3 protein: CSVDRLNTEAFF
D gene: TRBD2; clone size: many; J gene: TRBJ2-7; V gene: TRBV7-2; CDR3 DNA: TGTGCCAGCAGCTCCTCCCGGGGGGGCGAGCAGTACTTC; CDR3 protein: CASSSSRGGEQYF
D gene: .; clone size: .; J gene: TRBJ1-1; V gene: TRBV13; CDR3 DNA: TGTGCCAGCAGCCCCGGATTTGAAGCTTTCTTT; CDR3 protein: CASSPGFEAFF
D gene: TRBD2; clone size: many; J gene: TRBJ2-3; V gene: TRBV7-8; CDR3 DNA: TGTGCCAGCAGCTTATTGAAGCTAGCGGTAGATCGAGATACGCAGTATTTT; CDR3 protein: CASSLLKLAVDRDTQYF
D gene: TRBD1; clone size: many; J gene: TRBJ2-1; V gene: TRBV7-8; CDR3 DNA: TGTGCCAGCAGCTGGTCCGCCGGGACAGGCTCCTACAATGAGCAGTTCTTC; CDR3 protein: CASSWSAGTGSYNEQFF
D gene: TRBD2; clone size: .; J gene: TRBJ2-4; V gene: TRBV7-6; CDR3 DNA: TGTGCCGTCAGGACTAGAAAAAACATTCAGTACTTC; CDR3 protein: CAVRTRKNIQYF
D gene: TRBD2; clone size: .; J gene: TRBJ2-1; V gene: TRBV12-3/TRBV12-4; CDR3 DNA: TGTGCCAGCAGTTCCGTGAGACTAGCGAGGGTTGAGCAGTTCTTC; CDR3 protein: CASSSVRLARVEQFF
D gene: .; clone size: .; J gene: TRBJ1-4; V gene: TRBV5-6; CDR3 DNA: TGTGCCAGCAGCTTGGTCGGCAGGGGAGAAGGTAATGAAAAACTGTTTTTT; CDR3 protein: CASSLVGRGEGNEKLFF
D gene: TRBD1; clone size: .; J gene: TRBJ2-5; V gene: TRBV28; CDR3 DNA: TGTGCCAGCAGTTCCCAGCAAGGACAGGGACGAGAGACCCAGTACTTC; CDR3 protein: CASSSQQGQGRETQYF
D gene: .; clone size: few; J gene: TRBJ1-1; V gene: TRBV4-3; CDR3 DNA: TGCGCCAGCAGCCAAGAATGGATGAACACTGAAGCTTTCTTT; CDR3 protein: CASSQEWMNTEAFF
D gene: .; clone size: many; J gene: TRBJ1-1; V gene: TRBV7-2; CDR3 DNA: TGTGCCAGCAGCTATGCTGACAGGAGGAACACTGAAGCTTTCTTT; CDR3 protein: CASSYADRRNTEAFF
D gene: .; clone size: .; J gene: TRBJ1-1; V gene: TRBV4-1; CDR3 DNA: TGCGCCAGCAGCCAAGACTTGACCCCCTCGGGCACTGAAGCTTTCTTT; CDR3 protein: CASSQDLTPSGTEAFF
D gene: .; clone size: few; J gene: TRBJ1-1; V gene: TRBV12-3/TRBV12-4; CDR3 DNA: TGTGCCAGCAGTTCCGGGAGAACTTTCTTT; CDR3 protein: CASSSGRTFF
D gene: TRBD2; clone size: few; J gene: TRBJ2-1; V gene: TRBV11-1; CDR3 DNA: TGTGCCAGCAGCGGAAGGGACTACTACAATGAGCAGTTCTTC; CDR3 protein: CASSGRDYYNEQFF
D gene: .; clone size: .; J gene: TRBJ1-2; V gene: TRBV12-3/TRBV12-4; CDR3 DNA: TGTGCCAGCAGCCACAGGACGCTAGGTTATGGCTACACCTTC; CDR3 protein: CASSHRTLGYGYTF
D gene: .; clone size: .; J gene: TRBJ1-2; V gene: TRBV27; CDR3 DNA: TGTGCCAGCAGACCTCCGGGCCCACCTTGGGGCTACACCTTC; CDR3 protein: CASRPPGPPWGYTF
D gene: .; clone size: .; J gene: TRBJ1-5; V gene: TRBV7-9; CDR3 DNA: TGTGCCAGCAGCTTAGTTGGACTGGGGAGCAATCAGCCCCAGCATTTT; CDR3 protein: CASSLVGLGSNQPQHF
D gene: TRBD2; clone size: .; J gene: TRBJ2-7; V gene: TRBV12-3/TRBV12-4; CDR3 DNA: TGTGCCAGCAGCCCAGCGGGAGGGCCAGTGTTCGAGCAGTACTTC; CDR3 protein: CASSPAGGPVFEQYF
D gene: .; clone size: few; J gene: TRBJ2-5; V gene: TRBV20-1; CDR3 DNA: TGCAGTGCTAGAGGCTGGGACTTAGCGACCCAGTACTTC; CDR3 protein: CSARGWDLATQYF
D gene: TRBD1; clone size: .; J gene: TRBJ2-2; V gene: TRBV12-5; CDR3 DNA: TGTGCTAGTGCCACTACCTCCGGGACAGCAAACACCGGGGAGCTGTTTTTT; CDR3 protein: CASATTSGTANTGELFF
D gene: .; clone size: .; J gene: TRBJ1-2; V gene: TRBV29-1; CDR3 DNA: TGCAGCGTTGGGGAGGGGGGCTACACCTTC; CDR3 protein: CSVGEGGYTF
D gene: .; clone size: .; J gene: TRBJ2-3; V gene: TRBV6-5; CDR3 DNA: TGTGCCAGCAGTTCACAGGGAGGTTTTTCGCAGTATTTT; CDR3 protein: CASSSQGGFSQYF